This TCR beta chain was captured in a study of blood T cell repertoires in COVID-19 (TCRdb year 2020). Broadly, across the study: Samples covering the acute and convalescent phases of COVID-19 were provided by collaborators in the United States, Italy and Spain. The prospective study material was composed of cDNA or gDNA derived from T cells, B-cell-depleted T cells, or PBMCs. The dataset comprised deeply sampled blood TCRbeta repertoires from subjects exposed to, actively infected with, or recovered from COVID-19. The repertoires were released in a freely available public database intended as a resource for research on the immune response to SARS-CoV-2. Samples came from the ongoing ImmuneRACE study (first 160 participants) plus 1,254 subjects from 6 global collaborators. Nearly every sample came with metadata listing a de-identified subject ID, COVID-19 status, age in years and sex. Where available, HLA class I and class II types were obtained from metadata supplied by the sample provider rather than from assay-based typing.

The immunoSEQ Assay, a bias-controlled multiplex PCR, was used to amplify TCRbeta CDR3 regions from genomic DNA. On the authors' methods: Within the assay, amplification of reference gene primers was used to estimate how many nucleated cells each sample contained. To quantify the absolute abundance of each unique TCRbeta CDR3 rearrangement, sequence reads were collapsed and filtered. For each sample, productive Simpson clonality was calculated as the square root of Simpson's diversity index across productive rearrangements. TCRdb holds this immuneACCESS table with in-frame rearrangements only. Some clones are missing; in checked studies, unresolved V genes explain under half, and the rest has no known cause. D and trimming were read from the DNA, whereas the V and J calls and clone size are those reported in that table. In this sample the table shows 65,000 to 90,000 clones, approximately 79% of which occur a single time. The biggest ten clones account for about 17% of the sample.

The CDR3 holds 15 amino acids from the cysteine to the phenylalanine. The kept DNA is CDR3 alone, 45 bases in frame from the first base. Taken from the germline V gene, the CDR1 and CDR2 loops are SGHNT and YENEEA. V ends up 5 bases short and J 4 bases short, with an unmatched junction base count of 6. Here is what the overall study found, with its caveats: How much clinical and demographic metadata was included differed by source and by participant, and the metadata was provided uncurated.

This clone was counted a single time. No cognate antigen has been identified for it. No much larger clone is present one base from it, and per-base qualities are unavailable. Each collaborating institution followed its own protocols to collect whole blood in K2EDTA tubes. For TCRbeta analysis, collaborators shipped samples as frozen whole blood, isolated PBMCs, or DNA extracted from either of those sample types. The clonotype comes from a man between 70 and 80 years old with active or convalescent COVID-19. Sequencing used peripheral blood. Recombination connected TRBV11-3 to TRBJ2-3; 10 bases in the middle match TRBD1. The DNA sequence is TGTGCCAGCAGCCAGAGACAGGGGGCCGCAGATACGCAGTATTTT. It codes for CASSQRQGAADTQYF.